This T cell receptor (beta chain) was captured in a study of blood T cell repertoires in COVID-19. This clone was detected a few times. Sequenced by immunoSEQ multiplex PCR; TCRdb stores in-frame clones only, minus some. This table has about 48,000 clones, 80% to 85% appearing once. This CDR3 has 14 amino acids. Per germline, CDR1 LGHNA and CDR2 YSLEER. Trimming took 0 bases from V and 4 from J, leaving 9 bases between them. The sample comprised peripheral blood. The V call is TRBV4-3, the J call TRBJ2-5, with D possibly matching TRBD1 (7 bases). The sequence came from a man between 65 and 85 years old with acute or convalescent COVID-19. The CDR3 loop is CASSQDQGGETQYF. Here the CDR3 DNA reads TGCGCCAGCAGCCAAGATCAGGGGGGAGAGACCCAGTACTTC.